The text below deals with one T cell receptor (beta chain). The antigen remains unidentified. This table comes from immunoSEQ multiplex PCR, and its TCRdb copy is limited to in-frame clones, with some not included. Of about 410,000 clones in the sample, roughly 90% were seen once. In germline, CDR1 is SEHNR, CDR2 FQNEAQ (reference sequence). V lost 5 bases and J 5 bases, leaving 18 bases between the germline ends. This CDR3 contains 15 residues. The treatment here: some 19 received Ad26.COV2.S at low or high dose, single or two shots; 5 received placebo; per-sample allocation not given. Material that was analyzed had been drawn on day 63 after the first vaccine or placebo injection. The sample originates from a study of Ad26.COV2.S vaccination and SARS-CoV-2 variants. Regarding the study as a whole: Recipients given vaccine exceeded placebo recipients in spike-specific TCR breadth.

The material sequenced was peripheral blood, taken in a trial of Ad26.COV2.S vaccine versus placebo. J is TRBJ2-5 and V is TRBV7-9; D perhaps matches TRBD2 (7 bases). This TCR derives from a person aged 18 to 65 who received the Ad26.COV2.S COVID-19 vaccine or a placebo. In nucleotides, the CDR3 is TGTGCCAGCAGCCTCCGAGGGGGGGGTTCGGAGACCCAGTACTTC. It yields the protein CASSLRGGGSETQYF.